One TCR beta chain is described in this entry. The antigen is unknown. Other DNA sequences from this sample encode an identical CDR3 as well. This CDR3 has 12 amino acids. CDR1 is WNHNN and CDR2 is SYGVQD in the germline V gene (reference sequence). The V end lost 5 bases, the J end lost 2 bases, and 6 bases lay between the germline ends. Using immunoSEQ multiplex PCR, the repertoire was profiled, and TCRdb retains in-frame clones only, with some absent. Of a few hundred thousand clones listed, 95% to 98% are singletons. The sample comes from a study of shared clonotypes between healthy human individuals. Broader study findings: Represented diversity (both genetic and exposure-history) was limited by the small number of donors.

V usage is TRBV10-1 and J usage is TRBJ2-5; D is undetermined. The sequenced material came from naive CD4+ T cells sorted from blood. Subset in this sample: CD45RA+ positively selected. The sequence was collected from a woman aged 25 to 39 in good health. The CDR3 coding sequence is TGCGCCAGCAGTCCAGATCAAGAGACCCAGTACTTC. Its translation is CASSPDQETQYF.